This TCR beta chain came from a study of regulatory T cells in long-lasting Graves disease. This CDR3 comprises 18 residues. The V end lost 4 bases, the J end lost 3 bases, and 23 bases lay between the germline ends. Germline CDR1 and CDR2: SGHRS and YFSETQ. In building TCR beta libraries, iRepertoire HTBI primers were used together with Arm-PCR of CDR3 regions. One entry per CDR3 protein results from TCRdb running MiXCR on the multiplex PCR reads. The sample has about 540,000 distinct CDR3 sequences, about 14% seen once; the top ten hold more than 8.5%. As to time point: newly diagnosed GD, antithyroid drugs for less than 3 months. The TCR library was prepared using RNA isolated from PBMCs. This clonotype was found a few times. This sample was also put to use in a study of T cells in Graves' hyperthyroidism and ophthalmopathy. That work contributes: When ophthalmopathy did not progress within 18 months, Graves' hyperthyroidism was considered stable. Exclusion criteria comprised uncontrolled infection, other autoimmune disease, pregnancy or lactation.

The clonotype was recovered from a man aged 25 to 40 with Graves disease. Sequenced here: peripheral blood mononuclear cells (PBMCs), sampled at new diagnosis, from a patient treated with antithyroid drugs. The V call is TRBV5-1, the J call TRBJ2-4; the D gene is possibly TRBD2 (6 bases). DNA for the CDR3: TGCGCCAGCAGCCATCGGGGGACCTCTTTGAACCGCAAAAACATTCAGTACTTC. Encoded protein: CASSHRGTSLNRKNIQYF.